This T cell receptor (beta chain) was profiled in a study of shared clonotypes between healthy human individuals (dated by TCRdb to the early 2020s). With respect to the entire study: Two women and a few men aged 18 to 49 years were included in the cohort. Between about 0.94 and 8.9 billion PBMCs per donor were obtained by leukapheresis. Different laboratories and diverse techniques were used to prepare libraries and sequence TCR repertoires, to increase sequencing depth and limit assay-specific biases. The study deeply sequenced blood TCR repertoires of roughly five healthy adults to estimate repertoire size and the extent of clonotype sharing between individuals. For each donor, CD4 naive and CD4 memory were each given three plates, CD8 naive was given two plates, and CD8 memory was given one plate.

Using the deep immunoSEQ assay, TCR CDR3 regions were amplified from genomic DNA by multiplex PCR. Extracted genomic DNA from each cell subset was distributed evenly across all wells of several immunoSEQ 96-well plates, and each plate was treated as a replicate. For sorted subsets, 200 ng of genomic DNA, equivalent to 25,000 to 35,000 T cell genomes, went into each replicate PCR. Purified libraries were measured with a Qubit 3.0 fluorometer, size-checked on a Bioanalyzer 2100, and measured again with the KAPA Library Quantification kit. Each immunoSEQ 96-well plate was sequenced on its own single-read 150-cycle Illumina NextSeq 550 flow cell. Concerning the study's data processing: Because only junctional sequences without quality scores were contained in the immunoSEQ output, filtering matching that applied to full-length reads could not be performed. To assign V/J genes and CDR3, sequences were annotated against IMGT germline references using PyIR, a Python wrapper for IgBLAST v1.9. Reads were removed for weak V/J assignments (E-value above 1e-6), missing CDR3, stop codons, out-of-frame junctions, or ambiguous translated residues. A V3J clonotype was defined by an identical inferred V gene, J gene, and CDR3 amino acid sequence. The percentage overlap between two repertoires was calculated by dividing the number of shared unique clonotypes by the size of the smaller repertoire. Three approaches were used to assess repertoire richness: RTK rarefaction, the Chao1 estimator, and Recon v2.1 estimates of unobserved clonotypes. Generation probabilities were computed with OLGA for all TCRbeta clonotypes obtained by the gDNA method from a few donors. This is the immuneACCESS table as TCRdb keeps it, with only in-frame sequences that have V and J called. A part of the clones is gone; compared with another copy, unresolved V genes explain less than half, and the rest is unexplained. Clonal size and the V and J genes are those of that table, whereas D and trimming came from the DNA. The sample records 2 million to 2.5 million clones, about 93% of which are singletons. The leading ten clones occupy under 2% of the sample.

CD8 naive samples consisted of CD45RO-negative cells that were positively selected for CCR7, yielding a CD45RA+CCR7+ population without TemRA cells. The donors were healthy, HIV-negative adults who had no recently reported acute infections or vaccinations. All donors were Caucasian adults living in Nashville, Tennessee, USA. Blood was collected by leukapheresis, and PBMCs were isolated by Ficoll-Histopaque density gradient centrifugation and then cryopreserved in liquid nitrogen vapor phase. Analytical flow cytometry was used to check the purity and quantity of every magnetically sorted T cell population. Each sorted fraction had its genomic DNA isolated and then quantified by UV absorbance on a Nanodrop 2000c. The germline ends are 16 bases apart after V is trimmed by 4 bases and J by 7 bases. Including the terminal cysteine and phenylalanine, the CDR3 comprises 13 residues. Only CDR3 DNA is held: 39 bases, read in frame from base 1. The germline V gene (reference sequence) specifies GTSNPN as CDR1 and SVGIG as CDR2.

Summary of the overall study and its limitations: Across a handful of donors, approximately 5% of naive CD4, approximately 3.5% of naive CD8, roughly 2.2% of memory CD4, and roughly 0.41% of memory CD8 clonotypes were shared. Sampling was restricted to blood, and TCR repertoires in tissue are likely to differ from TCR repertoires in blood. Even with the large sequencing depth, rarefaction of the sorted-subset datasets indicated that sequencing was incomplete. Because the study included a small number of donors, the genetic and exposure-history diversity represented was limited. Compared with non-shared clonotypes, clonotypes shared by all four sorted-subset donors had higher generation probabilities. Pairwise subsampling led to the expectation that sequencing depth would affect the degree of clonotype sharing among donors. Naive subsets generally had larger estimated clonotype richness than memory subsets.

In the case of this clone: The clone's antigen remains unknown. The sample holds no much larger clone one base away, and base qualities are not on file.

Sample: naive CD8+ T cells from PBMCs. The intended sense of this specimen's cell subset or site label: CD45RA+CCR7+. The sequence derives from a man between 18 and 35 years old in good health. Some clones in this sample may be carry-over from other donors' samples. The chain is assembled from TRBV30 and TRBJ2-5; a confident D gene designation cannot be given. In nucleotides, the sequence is TGTGCCTGGATGAAACTGACGGATGGGACCCAGTACTTC. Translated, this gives CAWMKLTDGTQYF.